Given below is one T cell receptor beta chain in context. The antigen remains undetermined. Per germline, CDR1 SGHRS and CDR2 YFSETQ. J was trimmed by 4 bases and V by 0 bases; bases with no gene match: 4. CDR3 length: 16 residues. This specimen belongs to a study of cytomegalovirus exposure and HLA in healthy donors. Study findings and constraints: Later analysis identified around 15,000 TCR beta sequences associated with HLA alleles, using a false discovery rate threshold of 0.05. HLA-A and HLA-B allele assignments for most subjects were reportedly predicted accurately using TCR beta sequences. Most TCR sequences proved rare, with some public TCRs found in many donors.

PCR primers comprised 60 Vbeta and 13 Jbeta primers. The repertoire was sequenced with immunoSEQ multiplex PCR; TCRdb's copy has only in-frame clones and lacks some. The sample records 250,000 to 350,000 clones, about nine tenths being singletons. Specimen: PBMCs. This clonotype was obtained from a man aged 35-49 years in good health and CMV-seropositive. The chain recombines TRBV5-1 with TRBJ2-1, with 10 nucleotides matching TRBD2. This CDR3 reads CASSLGLAGEYNEQFF. CDR3 nucleotides: TGCGCCAGCAGCTTGGGGCTAGCGGGGGAATACAATGAGCAGTTCTTC.